The present T cell receptor (beta chain) was sequenced within a study of blood T cell repertoires in COVID-19. Whole-study context: Samples came from the United States, Italy and Spain, spanning acute and convalescent COVID-19. PBMCs, B-cell-depleted T cells, or T cells were the source of the cDNA or gDNA that made up the material.

Looked up from germline, CDR1 is SQVTM and CDR2 is ANQGSEA. J was trimmed by 0 bases and V by 7 bases; bases with no gene match: 8. This CDR3 contains 14 residues. Original data processing: Counts of nucleated cells, estimated from reference gene primer amplification, were obtained. Measured with immunoSEQ multiplex PCR; TCRdb has only the in-frame clones, and not every one. V and J calls and clone size are given by that table; D and trimming were obtained from the DNA. The sample carries approximately 250,000 clones, around nine tenths recorded once. Seattle patient enrollment occurred during active infection, with longitudinal follow-up thereafter.

The chain recombines TRBV29-1 with TRBJ1-1; 7 bases fit TRBD1. The sequence was obtained from a woman aged 55 to 70 with COVID-19, enrolled during active disease. Sequenced input: peripheral blood. This CDR3 reads CSGTGVGVNTEAFF. The CDR3 DNA follows: TGCAGCGGTACAGGGGTGGGAGTGAACACTGAAGCTTTCTTT.